These T cell receptor beta chains were read from a single sample in a study of T cell changes during pregnancy in multiple sclerosis. Profiling relied on immunoSEQ multiplex PCR, and the TCRdb table lists in-frame clones only, not all of them. The table shows around 69,000 clones, with 90% to 95% occurring only once. The sequences come from CD8+ T cells from peripheral blood mononuclear cells, collected before pregnancy. These receptor sequences come from a female donor with multiple sclerosis, enrolled in a pregnancy study. Each CDR3 is given with its conserved first and last residue. A D gene is named only where the DNA matches it firmly. Rows give clone size only sometimes, using once, few, many, or a class for an expanded clone.

TRBV30	NA	NA	TRBJ1-6	CAWTLMGPDPRNPRNSPLHF	TGTGCCTGGACCCTCATGGGCCCCGACCCACGAAACCCACGTAATTCACCCCTCCACTTT
TRBV7-2	TRBD2	NA	TRBJ2-7	CASSPSAGATAYEQYF	TGTGCCAGCAGCCCGTCAGCGGGGGCCACCGCCTACGAGCAGTACTTC
TRBV5-1	NA	NA	TRBJ1-2	CASSLGQTGYTF	TGCGCCAGCAGCCTAGGACAGACCGGCTACACCTTC
TRBV9	NA	NA	TRBJ2-7	CASSVSWTSSYEQYF	TGTGCCAGCAGCGTAAGTTGGACAAGCTCCTACGAGCAGTACTTC
TRBV2	TRBD1	NA	TRBJ1-4	CASSESRQGGSDEKLFF	TGTGCCAGCAGTGAATCGCGGCAGGGGGGTTCAGATGAAAAACTGTTTTTT
TRBV7-9	NA	NA	TRBJ2-7	CASSPPSRSPDYEQYF	TGTGCCAGCAGTCCTCCTTCCCGGAGCCCAGACTACGAGCAGTACTTC
TRBV10-3	TRBD1	NA	TRBJ2-2	CAISVQDRANTGELFF	TGTGCCATCAGTGTGCAAGACAGGGCGAACACCGGGGAGCTGTTTTTT
TRBV5-4	NA	once	TRBJ2-3	CASSFEARALPDTQYF	TGTGCCAGCAGCTTTGAGGCTCGTGCACTGCCAGATACGCAGTATTTT
TRBV18	TRBD2	NA	TRBJ2-3	CASRPQLAGGLHPGDTQYF	TGTGCCAGCCGACCCCAACTAGCGGGGGGTCTCCACCCAGGGGATACGCAGTATTTT
TRBV27	TRBD2	many	TRBJ2-2	CASSGGLSGGVTGELFF	TGTGCCAGCAGTGGAGGGCTTAGCGGGGGGGTCACCGGGGAGCTGTTTTTT
TRBV4-1	NA	NA	TRBJ1-2	CASSQVNSNYGYTF	TGCGCCAGCAGCCAAGTCAACTCCAACTATGGCTACACCTTC